Presented here are 32 T cell receptor beta chains from one specimen sequenced in a study of a mutant IDH1 vaccine in newly diagnosed glioma. Time point in this sample: week 35, safety follow-up. Topical imiquimod accompanied each vaccine dose, which consisted of 300 ug of mutant IDH1 20-mer peptide. What these receptors recognize is not known. Clones were read by immunoSEQ multiplex PCR, and TCRdb kept only the in-frame ones, dropping some. The table includes around 30,000 clones, roughly 80% detected once. The source material was PBMCs, sampled from a glioma patient whose treatment included an IDH1 peptide vaccine. The receptors were gathered from a woman aged 18-35 years with glioma.

The J gene is TRBJ2-2, the V gene TRBV4-2; 11 bases are a match to TRBD2. Unmatched junction bases numbered 6, after V lost 0 bases and J lost 0 bases. The germline CDR1 and CDR2 sequences are LGHNA and YNFKEQ. The CDR3 sequence is 19 residues long. Here the CDR3 reads CASSQDPSGRTANTGELFF. In DNA form, the CDR3 reads TGTGCCAGCAGCCAAGATCCTAGCGGGAGGACCGCGAACACCGGGGAGCTGTTTTTT.

The chain is built from TRBV7-2 and TRBJ2-1; a possible D gene is TRBD1 (5 bases). This CDR3 region has 17 residues. The V and J ends lost 0 bases and 0 bases respectively, with 12 bases between them. The germline gives CDR1 SGHTA, CDR2 FQGNSA. The CDR3 region has the DNA TGTGCCAGCAGCTTAGCGGCGAGTGACAGCTCCTACAATGAGCAGTTCTTC. It codes for CASSLAASDSSYNEQFF.

V is TRBV5-1 and J is TRBJ2-7; D remains ambiguous. The V gene's germline CDR1 is SGHRS and CDR2 YFSETQ. The CDR3 is 14 amino acids. Trimming took off 0 bases at V and 2 bases at J, with 9 bases between the two ends. In DNA form, the CDR3 reads TGCGCCAGCAGCTTGGGTTGGTCACCCTACGAGCAGTACTTC. This translates into CASSLGWSPYEQYF.

CDR3 coding DNA: TGTGCCAGTAGTCTTTCCCTAGCGGGAGGGGATTTCGGCACAGATACGCAGTATTTT. Protein sequence: CASSLSLAGGDFGTDTQYF. The chain combines TRBV19 with TRBJ2-3; TRBD2 agrees at 12 bases. The CDR3 runs 19 residues. Germline V gene data show CDR1 as LNHDA and CDR2 as SQIVND (reference sequence). Trimming took 5 bases from V and 1 from J; bases not matched to a gene: 13. Full variable domain (outside the CDR3, taken from reference TRBV19 and TRBJ2-3): DGGITQSPKYLFRKEGQNVTLSCEQNLNHDAMYWYRQDPGQGLRLIYYSQIVNDFQKGDIAEGYSVSREKKESFPLTVTSAQKNPTAFYLCASSLSLAGGDFGTDTQYFGPGTRLTVL.

The rearrangement links TRBV6-5 to TRBJ2-7; a possible D gene is TRBD1 (7 bases). Germline values: CDR1 MNHEY, CDR2 SVGAGI. Between the trimmed V and J ends, which lost 8 bases and 7 bases, there was a span of 18 bases. The CDR3 runs 13 residues. In DNA form, the CDR3 reads TGTGCCAGCCGACTCGGAGGGGGCGCGGAGCAGTACTTC. It translates to CASRLGGGAEQYF.

The chain combines TRBV19 with TRBJ2-3; D unresolved. The CDR3 totals 18 residues. Looked up from germline, CDR1 is LNHDA and CDR2 is SQIVND (reference sequence). V dropped 3 bases and J dropped 4 bases, with 23 bases sitting between them. For the CDR3, the DNA is TGTGCCAGTAGTATCCAGAACAAACGGGCGACATTAGCAGATACGCAGTATTTT. Translating gives CASSIQNKRATLADTQYF. The entire variable domain, with the rest obtained from reference TRBV19 and TRBJ2-3, is as follows: DGGITQSPKYLFRKEGQNVTLSCEQNLNHDAMYWYRQDPGQGLRLIYYSQIVNDFQKGDIAEGYSVSREKKESFPLTVTSAQKNPTAFYLCASSIQNKRATLADTQYFGPGTRLTVL.

The chain links TRBV19 to TRBJ1-3, with D perhaps matching TRBD1 (6 bases). Trimming removed 5 bases from V and 0 bases from J, with 14 bases in between. This CDR3 is 16 amino acids long. Germline V CDR1 and CDR2: LNHDA, SQIVND (reference sequence). The chain's CDR3 is CASSLTDRISGNTIYF. CDR3 sequence (DNA): TGTGCCAGTAGTCTAACAGACAGGATCTCTGGAAACACCATATATTTT.

The V and J genes are TRBV28 and TRBJ2-7; D is uncertain. The CDR3 loop spans 18 amino acids. Between the trimmed V and J ends, which lost 6 bases and 2 bases, there was a span of 26 bases. Germline loops: CDR1 MDHEN, CDR2 SYDVKM. The chain's CDR3 is CASSPENRQKGRPYEQYF. The CDR3 region has the DNA TGTGCCAGCAGCCCAGAGAATCGCCAAAAGGGCAGACCCTACGAGCAGTACTTC.

This clone was recorded a few times. The rearrangement links TRBV5-1 to TRBJ1-2, with 7 bases fitting TRBD1. The CDR3 is 14 residues long. Germline-derived CDR1 and CDR2 are SGHRS and YFSETQ. The ends lost 4 bases at V and 8 bases at J; junction bases unmatched: 11. The CDR3 DNA sequence: TGCGCCAGCAGCGGAGCCCTAACAGGGGAAGGCTACACCTTC. It is translated as CASSGALTGEGYTF.

This clone appeared once. V usage is TRBV29-1 and J usage is TRBJ2-7; 10 positions match TRBD2. CDR1 is SQVTM and CDR2 is ANQGSEA in the germline V gene. This CDR3 is built from 14 residues. The V and J ends lost 6 bases and 0 bases, in that order; junction bases with no gene match: 5. The CDR3 sequence is CSVASGRGSYEQYF. DNA of the CDR3: TGCAGCGTCGCGAGCGGGAGGGGCTCCTACGAGCAGTACTTC.

V usage is TRBV19 and J usage is TRBJ2-1; D is undetermined. The CDR3 is 14 amino acids. Germline V lookup: CDR1 LNHDA, CDR2 SQIVND (reference sequence). Trimming cost V 4 bases and J 3 bases, with 10 bases left between them. The CDR3 here is CASSSPSSYNEQFF. The DNA for the CDR3 is TGTGCCAGTAGTAGTCCGAGTAGCTACAATGAGCAGTTCTTC.

A single count supports this clone. V and J are TRBV7-9 and TRBJ1-5, with D possibly being TRBD1 (6 bases). V was shortened by 5 bases and J by 4 bases, with 9 bases between the two germline ends. The CDR3 has 13 amino acids. Germline values: CDR1 SEHNR, CDR2 FQNEAQ (reference sequence). This chain's CDR3 is CASSPTGNQPQHF. The CDR3 DNA follows: TGTGCCAGCAGCCCCACAGGGAATCAGCCCCAGCATTTT. The full variable domain, with the rest looked up from reference TRBV7-9 and TRBJ1-5, is DTGVSQNPRHKITKRGQNVTFRCDPISEHNRLYWYRQTLGQGPEFLTYFQNEAQLEKSRLLSDRFSAERPKGSFSTLEIQRTEQGDSAMYLCASSPTGNQPQHFGDGTRLSIL.

A single count supports this clone. The chain is built from TRBV5-1 and TRBJ1-5; 7 bases fit TRBD1. The germline V gene encodes CDR1 SGHRS and CDR2 YFSETQ. V gave up 7 bases and J gave up 6 bases; unmatched junction bases: 7. The CDR3 spans 13 residues. The CDR3 loop reads CASLRQGVQPQHF. CDR3 nucleotides: TGCGCCAGCCTCAGACAGGGAGTTCAGCCCCAGCATTTT.

The gene calls are TRBV15 and TRBJ2-7, with 9 bases identical to TRBD1. V dropped 3 bases and J dropped 3; count of bases not matched to a gene: 9. CDR1 and CDR2 from the germline V gene are LNHNV and YYDKDF (reference sequence). The CDR3 consists of 16 residues. The CDR3 region has the DNA TGTGCCACCAGCAGGGAACCGGGACAGGGATTCTACGAGCAGTACTTC. It is translated as CATSREPGQGFYEQYF.

This rearrangement joins TRBV7-6 to TRBJ2-7; TRBD1 matches 10 bases. Germline assignment: CDR1 SGHVS and CDR2 FNYEAQ. Losses at the gene ends were 5 bases for V and 3 bases for J; bases not matched to a gene: 10. The length of the CDR3 is 16 residues. CDR3 DNA sequence: TGTGCCAGCAGCACTTCCCGGGACAGGGGTGGCTACGAGCAGTACTTC. It translates to CASSTSRDRGGYEQYF.

The rearrangement uses TRBV29-1 and TRBJ2-5, with TRBD1 as a possible D gene (6 bases). The CDR3 totals 11 residues. V shed 7 bases and J shed 7 bases, with 13 bases lying between them. The V gene's germline CDR1 is SQVTM and CDR2 ANQGSEA. Here the CDR3 DNA reads TGCAGCGATCAGGGGATTGGGACCCAGTACTTC. Translation: CSDQGIGTQYF.

The chain combines TRBV7-2 with TRBJ1-5, with 7 bases that match TRBD1. The CDR3 length is 14 residues. The J segment lost 3 bases and the V segment lost 5 bases, leaving 4 bases of the junction unmatched. Germline V gives CDR1 SGHTA, CDR2 FQGNSA. The CDR3 protein is CASSAGQVNQPQHF. DNA for the CDR3: TGTGCCAGCAGCGCCGGACAGGTCAATCAGCCCCAGCATTTT.

This clone has a single count. The genes are TRBV7-8 and TRBJ2-5; D perhaps matches TRBD2 (5 bases). CDR3 length equals 15 residues. Germline lookup yields CDR1 SGHVS and CDR2 FQNEAQ. V was shortened by 5 bases and J by 2 bases, with 15 bases between the two germline ends. CDR3 sequence (DNA): TGTGCCAGCAGCCCTTCAGGAGGATTTCAAGAGACCCAGTACTTC. Residues: CASSPSGGFQETQYF.

CDR3 protein: CASSISDGNTEAFF. CDR3 nucleotide sequence: TGTGCCAGTAGTATAAGTGATGGGAACACTGAAGCTTTCTTT. The rearrangement joins TRBV19 to TRBJ1-1; D ambiguous. Germline-derived CDR1 and CDR2 are LNHDA and SQIVND (reference sequence). The CDR3 has 14 amino acids. The V gene lost 2 bases and the J gene lost 1 base, with 8 bases spanning the gap.

The J gene is TRBJ1-5, the V gene TRBV25-1; D gene unclear. The V end lost 3 bases, the J end lost 5 bases, and 11 bases lay between the germline ends. From germline, CDR1 is MGHDK and CDR2 SYGVNS. The CDR3 loop spans 14 amino acids. CDR3 coding DNA: TGTGCCAGCAGTGAGGGGATAGAAGATCAGCCCCAGCATTTT. The encoded protein is CASSEGIEDQPQHF.

The chain uses TRBV2 and TRBJ1-2, with 9 bases lining up with TRBD1. Germline V gene lookup returns CDR1 SNHLY and CDR2 FYNNEI. The ends lost 7 bases at V and 0 bases at J; junction bases unmatched: 6. The CDR3 spans 15 residues. CDR3 in amino acids: CASTGQGTTNYGYTF. DNA for the CDR3: TGTGCCAGCACCGGACAGGGGACGACTAACTATGGCTACACCTTC.

The V call is TRBV6-5, the J call TRBJ2-7; a possible D gene is TRBD1 (6 bases). The CDR3 has 15 residues. The V end was cut by 4 bases, the J end by 2 bases, with 15 bases between. Germline loops: CDR1 MNHEY, CDR2 SVGAGI. CDR3 in DNA: TGTGCCAGCAGTTTAGAACAGGGATTGACCTACGAGCAGTACTTC. This codes for CASSLEQGLTYEQYF.

This CDR3 is CASSPGQGNTEAFF. CDR3 DNA sequence: TGTGCCAGCTCACCGGGACAGGGGAACACTGAAGCTTTCTTT. V gene TRBV18 combines with J gene TRBJ1-1, with TRBD1 identical over 9 bases. The J segment lost 1 base and the V segment lost 3 bases, leaving 0 bases of the junction unmatched. The CDR3 totals 14 residues. Germline CDR1 reads KGHSH; CDR2 reads LQKENI.

V is TRBV19 and J is TRBJ2-1, with a possible D match to TRBD1 (6 bases). V was clipped by 4 bases and J by 8 bases, with 21 bases between them. This CDR3 has 16 residues. CDR1 is LNHDA, CDR2 SQIVND, per germline (reference sequence). The CDR3 coding sequence is TGTGCCAGTAGTACCGACCTCAATAGAGCAGGGGATGAGCAGTTCTTC. This gives the protein CASSTDLNRAGDEQFF.

The CDR3 DNA reads as TGTGCCACCAGCAGAGAACCCGGGACTCACGACACCGGGGAGCTGTTTTTT. It translates to CATSREPGTHDTGELFF. V usage is TRBV15 and J usage is TRBJ2-2, with D perhaps TRBD2 (6 bases). The germline V and J ends were trimmed by 0 bases and 3 bases, with 14 bases remaining between them. CDR1 and CDR2 (germline): LNHNV, YYDKDF (reference sequence). This CDR3 comprises 17 residues. The full variable domain, in which reference TRBV15 and TRBJ2-2 provide the parts outside the CDR3, is DAMVIQNPRYQVTQFGKPVTLSCSQTLNHNVMYWYQQKSSQAPKLLFHYYDKDFNNEADTPDNFQSRRPNTSFCFLDIRSPGLGDTAMYLCATSREPGTHDTGELFFGEGSRLTVL.

The gene calls are TRBV30 and TRBJ1-2; 7 nucleotides agree with TRBD1. Germline loops: CDR1 GTSNPN, CDR2 SVGIG (reference sequence). Losses at the gene ends were 8 bases for V and 2 bases for J; bases not matched to a gene: 8. This CDR3 comprises 13 residues. The CDR3: CAEGGRGNYGYTF. The CDR3 bases are TGTGCCGAGGGAGGCAGGGGGAACTATGGCTACACCTTC.

The V call is TRBV5-6, the J call TRBJ2-5; TRBD2 matches 7 bases. Per germline, CDR1 SGHDT and CDR2 YYEEEE. The CDR3 runs 13 residues. V lost 3 bases to trimming and J lost 3 bases; unmatched junction nucleotides: 2. This CDR3 reads CASSSGREETQYF. Written as DNA, the CDR3 is TGTGCCAGCAGCTCGGGGAGGGAAGAGACCCAGTACTTC.

The genes are TRBV6-1 and TRBJ2-7, with 8 bases fitting TRBD1. Trimming cost V 3 bases and J 2 bases; bases outside gene matches: 6. The CDR3 totals 15 residues. Germline values: CDR1 MNHNS, CDR2 SASEGT. The CDR3 here is CASSESQGATYEQYF. The CDR3 region has the DNA TGTGCCAGCAGTGAGAGTCAGGGGGCCACCTACGAGCAGTACTTC.

The J gene is TRBJ2-7, the V gene TRBV6-6; 8 nucleotides agree with TRBD2. Per germline, CDR1 MNHNY and CDR2 SVGAGI (reference sequence). J gave up 3 bases and V 2 bases, and 6 bases lay outside the gene matches. This CDR3 spans 15 amino acids. The chain's CDR3 is CASSYAQREHYEQYF. For the CDR3, the DNA is TGTGCCAGCAGTTACGCCCAGCGGGAGCACTACGAGCAGTACTTC.

The V gene is TRBV11-3, the J gene TRBJ1-3; no reliable D call. In germline, CDR1 is SGHNT, CDR2 YENEEA. This CDR3 is 14 amino acids long. V lost 6 bases to trimming and J lost 4 bases, with 13 bases between them. CDR3 coding DNA: TGTGCCAGCAGTTCTCCGACTGAAGGAAACACCATATATTTT. Encoded protein: CASSSPTEGNTIYF.

This clone was detected a few times. V is TRBV2 and J is TRBJ1-1, with D unresolved. Germline CDR1 SNHLY, CDR2 FYNNEI. The CDR3 spans 15 residues. Trimming stripped 10 bases from V and 0 bases from J, with 18 bases between. DNA for the CDR3: TGTGCCACCGGGATGGGTACACAAATGAACACTGAAGCTTTCTTT. This gives the protein CATGMGTQMNTEAFF. The entire variable domain, with the rest obtained from reference TRBV2 and TRBJ1-1, is as follows: EPEVTQTPSHQVTQMGQEVILRCVPISNHLYFYWYRQILGQKVEFLVSFYNNEISEKSEIFDDQFSVERPDGSNFTLKIRSTKLEDSAMYFCATGMGTQMNTEAFFGQGTRLTVV.

This chain links TRBV7-9 with TRBJ1-2, with 11 bases that match TRBD1. CDR3 length: 16 amino acids. The V gene's germline CDR1 is SEHNR and CDR2 FQNEAQ (reference sequence). V gave up 5 bases and J gave up 1 base; unmatched junction bases: 6. The CDR3 DNA follows: TGTGCCAGCAGCGGGACAGGGGGTATGGGTAACTATGGCTACACCTTC. It is translated as CASSGTGGMGNYGYTF.